One sample yielded the 30 T cell receptor beta chains listed below, sequenced in a study of T-cell memory formation after mild COVID-19 (dated by TCRdb to the early 2020s). The library was made by 5' RACE. Sequencing took place on an Illumina NovaSeq 6000. TCRdb cleaned the public reads at Q25 with fastp, built clones with MiXCR and kept in-frame beta chains. Rows with a matching CDR3 protein are joined into one entry that keeps the most common DNA and genes. The sample table holds 300,000 to 400,000 distinct CDR3 sequences, of which 13% to 15% were seen once. The ten most abundant clones make up roughly 22% of the sample. Input material: PBMCs or a T cell subset sorted from them (not recorded which). The source is a man aged 18 to 30 who had mild COVID-19 (a few samples of this study predate the infection). The sample titles of this study are shuffled in the database, so cell type and time point are left out; the donor was told from shared clones.

The gene calls are TRBV7-9 and TRBJ2-3, with 9 bases matching TRBD2. This CDR3 is built from 17 residues. V lost 5 bases, J lost 3 bases, and 12 bases stayed unmatched. Germline-derived CDR1 and CDR2 are SEHNR and FQNEAQ (reference sequence). The CDR3 sequence is CASSLKAAGGRTDTQYF. The CDR3 DNA reads as TGTGCCAGCAGCCTTAAAGCGGCGGGGGGGCGTACAGATACGCAGTATTTT.

There are a few counts of this clonotype. This sequence joins TRBV27 and TRBJ1-1, with D unclear. Germline loops: CDR1 MNHEY, CDR2 SMNVEV (reference sequence). The V and J ends lost 2 bases and 6 bases respectively, with 13 bases between them. The CDR3 has 14 residues. CDR3 in DNA: TGTGCCAGCAGTTTAGTCAGAGGGAGCGCTGAAGCTTTCTTT. Translated: CASSLVRGSAEAFF.

V is TRBV9 and J is TRBJ2-2; D is possibly TRBD1 or TRBD2 (5 bases each). The CDR3 consists of 14 residues. Germline lookup yields CDR1 SGDLS and CDR2 YYNGEE. Trimming shortened V by 4 bases and J by 6 bases, and 13 bases separated the two germline ends. The CDR3 protein is CASSRGSGSGELFF. CDR3 coding DNA: TGTGCCAGCAGCCGCGGGTCAGGGTCCGGGGAGCTGTTTTTT.

This clonotype has a handful of counts. The chain is built from TRBV12-3 or TRBV12-4 and TRBJ1-1, with a possible D match to TRBD1 (5 bases). The germline V and J ends were trimmed by 7 bases and 3 bases, with 15 bases remaining between them. This CDR3 has 14 residues. The CDR3 DNA sequence: TGTGCCAGCAAGAGGGGCAGGGCATACACTGAAGCTTTCTTT. It yields the protein CASKRGRAYTEAFF.

V is TRBV7-9 and J is TRBJ1-1; D may be TRBD1 (5 bases). Germline V gene sequence: CDR1 SEHNR, CDR2 FQNEAQ (reference sequence). Deletions cut 6 bases from V and 7 bases from J, with 15 bases between. The CDR3 sequence is 13 residues long. CDR3 amino acids: CASSTGVGLEAFF. The CDR3 coding sequence is TGTGCCAGCAGTACAGGCGTGGGCCTTGAAGCTTTCTTT.

The gene calls are TRBV9 and TRBJ1-2; the D gene is possibly TRBD1 (6 bases). Trimming pared 3 bases from V and 1 base from J, leaving 13 bases between. CDR1 and CDR2 (germline): SGDLS, YYNGEE. The CDR3 runs to 15 residues. CDR3 DNA: TGTGCCAGCAGCGGAAAACGGACAGATAACTATGGCTACACCTTC. Its protein is CASSGKRTDNYGYTF.

This clonotype was seen ten or more times. V and J are TRBV4-1 and TRBJ2-3; 10 nucleotides agree with TRBD2. CDR1 is MGHRA, CDR2 YSYEKL, per germline. Germline trimming cut 2 bases from V and 2 bases from J; bases unmatched to any gene: 7. CDR3 length: 17 residues. CDR3 amino acids: CASSQSPSGGDTDTQYF. CDR3 sequence (DNA): TGCGCCAGCAGCCAAAGTCCTAGCGGGGGCGACACAGATACGCAGTATTTT.

This clonotype was seen only a few times. The V gene is TRBV18, the J gene TRBJ2-1, with 8 bases identical to TRBD1. The ends lost 2 bases at V and 7 bases at J; junction bases unmatched: 7. This CDR3 has 15 residues. Germline loops: CDR1 KGHSH, CDR2 LQKENI. This CDR3 reads CASSPLTGVGNEQFF. CDR3 coding DNA: TGTGCCAGCTCACCATTGACAGGGGTAGGGAATGAGCAGTTCTTC.

The genes are TRBV12-3 or TRBV12-4 and TRBJ1-5, with D hard to call. The CDR3 has 12 amino acids. Trimming took 6 bases from V and 0 from J, leaving 3 bases between them. For the CDR3, the DNA is TGTGCCAGCAGGGCTAGCAATCAGCCCCAGCATTTT. Translation gives CASRASNQPQHF.

This clonotype was recorded a few times. The rearrangement joins TRBV7-8 to TRBJ2-3; D gene uncertain. Trimming removed 2 bases from V and 5 bases from J, with 14 bases in between. Germline CDR1 SGHVS, CDR2 FQNEAQ. This CDR3 has 15 residues. CDR3 region: CASSLLDGWKDTQYF. Here the CDR3 DNA reads TGTGCCAGCAGCTTACTAGACGGGTGGAAAGATACGCAGTATTTT.

This chain connects TRBV2 to TRBJ1-5, with no clear D. The V gene lost 4 bases and the J gene lost 7 bases, with 8 bases spanning the gap. The V gene's germline CDR1 is SNHLY and CDR2 FYNNEI. CDR3 length: 12 residues. This CDR3 is CASSVTGQPQHF. The CDR3 coding sequence is TGTGCCAGCAGTGTAACGGGGCAGCCCCAGCATTTT.

This clonotype was picked up a small number of times. The chain recombines TRBV9 with TRBJ2-1; D not resolved. CDR1 is SGDLS and CDR2 is YYNGEE in the germline V gene. The V end lost 5 bases, the J end lost 8 bases, and 17 bases lay between the germline ends. The CDR3 consists of 14 residues. The CDR3 reads CASSYQVGLDEQFF. DNA of the CDR3: TGTGCCAGCAGTTACCAGGTCGGGTTGGATGAGCAGTTCTTC.

This chain links TRBV6-2 or TRBV6-3 with TRBJ2-7, with 7 positions matching TRBD2. CDR3 length: 16 amino acids. V shed 0 bases and J 0 bases; nucleotides not matched to a gene: 5. Looked up from germline, CDR1 is MNHEY and CDR2 is SVGEGT. CDR3 loop: CASSYSRRGSSYEQYV. DNA for the CDR3: TGTGCCAGCAGTTACTCGCGGCGGGGGAGCTCCTACGAGCAGTACGTC.

The table lists this clonotype with many counts. The chain couples TRBV12-3 or TRBV12-4 to TRBJ2-5, with a weak D call TRBD2 (7 bases). This CDR3 contains 15 residues. V lost 7 bases to trimming and J lost 4 bases, with 19 bases between them. In DNA, the CDR3 is TGTGCCAGCACCATGGGGGGGGCTAGCGGAGAGACCCAGTACTTC. Protein: CASTMGGASGETQYF.

This clonotype has ten or more counts. This chain links TRBV5-1 with TRBJ2-3; no firm D call. Germline V gene sequence: CDR1 SGHRS, CDR2 YFSETQ. The CDR3 consists of 12 residues. V shed 2 bases and J shed 6 bases, with 7 bases lying between them. CDR3 bases: TGCGCCAGCAGCTTTAATGAGGATACGCAGTATTTT. Its translation: CASSFNEDTQYF.

This chain connects TRBV6-2 or TRBV6-3 to TRBJ1-5; 7 nucleotides agree with TRBD1. Germline assignment: CDR1 MNHEY and CDR2 SVGEGT. Trimming removed 2 bases from V and 6 bases from J; junction bases left unmatched: 4. This CDR3 has 14 residues. The CDR3, as DNA: TGTGCCAGCAGTTACCGACAGGGAAGTCAGCCCCAGCATTTT. Its protein product is CASSYRQGSQPQHF.

This chain links TRBV20-1 with TRBJ1-5, with D unclear. Per the germline V gene, CDR1 is DFQATT and CDR2 is SNEGSKA (reference sequence). V lost 6 bases and J lost 1, with 7 bases in between. The CDR3 length is 12 residues. Written as DNA, the CDR3 is TGCAGTGCCGCCGGCAGCAATCAGCCCCAGCATTTT. As protein: CSAAGSNQPQHF.

This clonotype occurred a few times. The V call is TRBV12-3 or TRBV12-4, the J call TRBJ2-3, with 9 bases matching TRBD1. The CDR3 length is 13 residues. The trim removed 5 bases at V and 4 bases at J, leaving 1 base unmatched. The CDR3 region has the DNA TGTGCCAGCAGTAGGACAGGGGCAGATACGCAGTATTTT. The encoded protein is CASSRTGADTQYF.

The table lists this clonotype with many counts. The chain combines TRBV12-3 or TRBV12-4 with TRBJ2-7; maybe TRBD1 (5 bases). CDR3 length equals 13 residues. Trimming left V 3 bases short and J 3 bases short, with 9 bases between. The CDR3 DNA is TGTGCCAGCAGTTTGAGTCAGGGCTACGAGCAGTACGTC. It specifies CASSLSQGYEQYV.

The rearrangement links TRBV4-2 to TRBJ1-2, with TRBD1 matching over 7 bases. Germline lookup yields CDR1 LGHNA and CDR2 YNFKEQ. With V trimmed by 0 bases and J by 2 bases, 9 bases remained unmatched. This CDR3 contains 17 residues. In DNA form, the CDR3 reads TGTGCCAGCAGCCAAGATCTGATCCAGGGACAGAACTATGGCTACACCTTC. Protein: CASSQDLIQGQNYGYTF.

This clonotype appeared a few times. The chain has TRBV7-9 and TRBJ2-1; the D is unclear. Germline CDR1 reads SEHNR; CDR2 reads FQNEAQ (reference sequence). V shed 2 bases and J shed 7 bases, with 12 bases lying between them. This CDR3 is built from 14 residues. The CDR3 region has the DNA TGTGCCAGCAGCTTAAGGGCGGCAGGTAATGAGCAGTTCTTC. It translates to CASSLRAAGNEQFF.

The gene calls are TRBV2 and TRBJ1-1; no reliable D call. The CDR3 loop spans 15 amino acids. Germline V gene sequence: CDR1 SNHLY, CDR2 FYNNEI. Trimming removed 2 bases from V and 0 bases from J, with 10 bases in between. The CDR3 sequence is CASSEMAPMNTEAFF. CDR3 coding DNA: TGTGCCAGCAGTGAAATGGCACCCATGAACACTGAAGCTTTCTTT.

This clonotype was counted ten times or more. The V gene is TRBV12-3 or TRBV12-4, the J gene TRBJ2-4; 7 nucleotides line up with TRBD2. The V and J ends lost 6 bases and 1 base, in that order; junction bases with no gene match: 3. The CDR3 runs to 14 residues. This chain's CDR3 is CASSTTSAKNIQYF. CDR3 bases: TGTGCCAGCAGCACGACTAGCGCCAAAAACATTCAGTACTTC.

The V gene is TRBV5-1, the J gene TRBJ2-7, with D possibly being TRBD2 (7 bases). Germline V lookup: CDR1 SGHRS, CDR2 YFSETQ. This CDR3 has 15 residues. Trimming left V 2 bases short and J 1 base short, with 13 bases between. The CDR3 here is CASSFSGGQSYEQYF. Written as DNA, the CDR3 is TGCGCCAGCAGCTTCTCCGGGGGGCAGTCCTACGAGCAGTACTTC.

The V and J genes are TRBV20-1 and TRBJ1-1, with D maybe TRBD1 (5 bases). Trimming stripped 6 bases from V and 4 bases from J, with 18 bases between. Germline CDR1 DFQATT, CDR2 SNEGSKA (reference sequence). The CDR3 runs 14 residues. CDR3 region: CSALIPRASTEAFF. The CDR3 DNA reads as TGCAGTGCCCTGATTCCCAGGGCGAGCACTGAAGCTTTCTTT.

This rearrangement joins TRBV7-2 to TRBJ2-5, with TRBD1 matching over 10 bases. Per the germline V gene, CDR1 is SGHTA and CDR2 is FQGNSA. The CDR3 runs to 15 residues. J gave up 5 bases and V 5 bases, and 8 bases lay outside the gene matches. The CDR3, as DNA: TGTGCCAGCAGCCTTCCGGGACAGGGGTGGGAGACCCAGTACTTC. Protein: CASSLPGQGWETQYF.

This clonotype was detected a few times. The V call is TRBV5-1, the J call TRBJ2-3; 15 positions match TRBD2. The germline gives CDR1 SGHRS, CDR2 YFSETQ. The V segment lost 1 base and the J segment 3 bases; nucleotides outside the gene matches: 3. The CDR3 loop spans 17 amino acids. The CDR3 DNA is TGCGCCAGCAGCTTGTCAGGGACTAGCGGGGGGACAGATACGCAGTATTTT. Translating gives CASSLSGTSGGTDTQYF.

This clonotype was observed many times. The gene calls are TRBV5-4 and TRBJ1-2, with TRBD1 matching 8 bases. CDR3 length equals 13 residues. The junction had 1 base not matched to a gene; V was cut back by 2 bases and J by 4 bases. CDR1 is SGHNT and CDR2 is YYREEE in the germline V gene (reference sequence). CDR3 coding DNA: TGTGCCAGCAGCTTACAGGGGGGCTATGGCTACACCTTC. As protein: CASSLQGGYGYTF.

There are a few counts of this clonotype. Germline and junction disagree at one end, which may indicate a read error. The chain combines TRBV12-3 or TRBV12-4 with TRBJ2-2; 8 bases fit TRBD2. CDR3 length: 16 amino acids. CDR3 protein: CASSLAGNPNTGELFF. The CDR3 region has the DNA TGTGCCAGCAGCTTAGCGGGAAACCCGAACACCGGGGAGCTGTTTTTT.

The V and J genes are TRBV20-1 and TRBJ2-5; 7 bases line up with TRBD1. V dropped 4 bases and J dropped 2; count of bases not matched to a gene: 7. Germline V gene data show CDR1 as DFQATT and CDR2 as SNEGSKA (reference sequence). CDR3 length: 14 residues. CDR3 sequence reads: CSANGLRGQETQYF. As DNA, the CDR3 is TGCAGTGCTAACGGGCTCAGGGGGCAAGAGACCCAGTACTTC.